Below, 25 T cell receptor beta chains from the same sample are listed, as sequenced in a study of T cell responses to AZD1222 COVID-19 vaccine. Clones were sequenced by immunoSEQ multiplex PCR, and TCRdb holds only the in-frame ones, with some missing. Among about 180,000 clones, almost 90% were seen once, and the ten largest hold roughly 0.49%. Sequenced material: peripheral blood, taken on day 0 of AZD1222 vaccination. These receptors all come from an adult in good health.

V gene TRBV10-2 combines with J gene TRBJ2-1; possible D gene TRBD1, 5 bases. The V gene's germline CDR1 is WSHSY and CDR2 SAAADI. This CDR3 region has 11 residues. Trimming removed 4 bases at V and 9 bases at J, with 7 bases between. The CDR3 region is CASSVQGEQFF. CDR3 nucleotide sequence: TGCGCCAGCAGTGTGCAGGGTGAGCAGTTCTTC.

CDR3 DNA: TGTGCCAGCAGTTACTCGGCACGGCACAGTGAGCAGTACTTC. Translated: CASSYSARHSEQYF. The rearrangement uses TRBV6-5 and TRBJ2-7, with D unclear. V was shortened by 0 bases and J by 7 bases, with 13 bases between the two germline ends. The CDR3 is 14 amino acids. The V gene's germline CDR1 is MNHEY and CDR2 SVGAGI.

The V gene is TRBV28, the J gene TRBJ1-1; 10 bases fit TRBD1. CDR1 MDHEN and CDR2 SYDVKM come from the germline V gene. Losses at the gene ends were 6 bases for V and 3 bases for J; bases not matched to a gene: 1. The CDR3 is 13 residues long. The CDR3 protein is CASRGQGDTEAFF. The CDR3, as DNA: TGTGCCAGCAGAGGACAGGGGGACACTGAAGCTTTCTTT.

The chain combines TRBV6-4 with TRBJ2-2, with 8 nucleotides matching TRBD1. The CDR3 extends over 14 amino acids. Trimming took 5 bases from V and 4 from J; bases not matched to a gene: 3. In germline, CDR1 is MRHNA, CDR2 SNTAGT. The CDR3 region is CASSLQGGTGELFF. The CDR3, as DNA: TGTGCCAGCAGTCTACAGGGGGGCACCGGGGAGCTGTTTTTT.

This clone occurred once. The chain carries TRBV19 and TRBJ2-2; D ambiguous. Per the germline V gene, CDR1 is LNHDA and CDR2 is SQIVND (reference sequence). The V and J ends lost 8 bases and 1 base respectively, with 20 bases between them. The CDR3 totals 17 residues. CDR3 DNA sequence: TGTGCCAGTGCCCGGGCGGCAGGAATATTGAACACCGGGGAGCTGTTTTTT. Its translation is CASARAAGILNTGELFF.

The V and J genes are TRBV4-3 and TRBJ2-7; 7 positions agree with TRBD1. This CDR3 is built from 14 residues. Germline V gene sequence: CDR1 LGHNA, CDR2 YSLEER. V shed 4 bases, J shed 1 base, and the junction held 4 bases outside the gene matches. The CDR3, as DNA: TGCGCCAGCAGCCCGGACAGGATTTCCTACGAGCAGTACTTC. As protein: CASSPDRISYEQYF.

CDR3 loop: CASSVSTGVGNTIYF. In DNA form, the CDR3 reads TGTGCCAGCAGCGTATCAACGGGTGTAGGAAACACCATATATTTT. This rearrangement joins TRBV9 to TRBJ1-3, with D uncertain. The CDR3 is 15 amino acids. Per germline, CDR1 SGDLS and CDR2 YYNGEE. The V and J ends lost 1 base and 4 bases respectively, with 12 bases between them.

The genes are TRBV7-3 and TRBJ1-5; D is perhaps TRBD1 (6 bases). The ends were cut back, 5 bases at V and 1 base at J, with 6 bases in the middle. Germline V lookup: CDR1 SGHTA, CDR2 FQGTGA. The CDR3 sequence is 13 residues long. This chain's CDR3 is CASSQGSNQPQHF. CDR3 nucleotide sequence: TGTGCCAGCAGCCAGGGGAGCAATCAGCCCCAGCATTTT.

The chain employs TRBV6-2 or TRBV6-3 and TRBJ2-6, with D unclear. V lost 0 bases to trimming and J lost 0 bases, with 3 bases between them. The CDR3 is made up of 15 amino acids. The germline gives CDR1 MNHEY, CDR2 SVGEGT. The CDR3 spells CASSYSSSGANVLTF. The CDR3 bases are TGTGCCAGCAGTTACTCTAGCTCTGGGGCCAACGTCCTGACTTTC.

This rearrangement joins TRBV19 to TRBJ2-7, with D possibly TRBD1 on 7 matching bases. Deletions cut 3 bases from V and 6 bases from J, with 15 bases between. The CDR3 contains 14 residues. CDR1 and CDR2 (germline): LNHDA, SQIVND (reference sequence). CDR3 nucleotide sequence: TGTGCCAGTAGTATCCAGGGGGGATCGCGCGAGCAGTACTTC. This codes for CASSIQGGSREQYF.

This clone was recorded only once. The chain has TRBV6-4 and TRBJ2-1, with TRBD2 matching over 9 bases. Germline V gene lookup returns CDR1 MRHNA and CDR2 SNTAGT. CDR3 length: 17 residues. With V trimmed by 4 bases and J by 4 bases, 11 bases remained unmatched. This chain's CDR3 is CASSVLPQTSGYNEQFF. CDR3 bases: TGTGCCAGCAGTGTTCTCCCTCAGACTAGCGGTTACAATGAGCAGTTCTTC.

To note about this clone: Germline and junction disagree at one end, which may indicate a read error. The chain is built from TRBV6-5 and TRBJ2-7; no clear D gene. Germline values: CDR1 MNHEY, CDR2 SVGAGI. The CDR3 sequence is 14 residues long. The DNA of the CDR3 is TGTGCCGGCAGGTATTCCTCGAGCACCTACGAGCAGTACTTC. It codes for CAGRYSSSTYEQYF.

V usage is TRBV30 and J usage is TRBJ2-1; no clear D. Germline lookup yields CDR1 GTSNPN and CDR2 SVGIG (reference sequence). V lost 7 bases and J 4 bases, leaving 5 bases between the germline ends. The CDR3 contains 10 residues. The CDR3 coding sequence is TGTGCCTTAGATTACAATGAGCAGTTCTTC. Protein product: CALDYNEQFF. Complete variable domain (other parts from reference TRBV30 and TRBJ2-1): SQTIHQWPATLVQPVGSPLSLECTVEGTSNPNLYWYRQAAGRGLQLLFYSVGIGQISSEVPQNLSASRPQDRQFILSSKKLLLSDSGFYLCALDYNEQFFGPGTRLTVL.

This clone occurred a few times. The chain carries TRBV4-3 and TRBJ1-6, with a weak D call TRBD1 (6 bases). V lost 0 bases and J 9 bases, leaving 21 bases between the germline ends. Germline CDR1 LGHNA, CDR2 YSLEER. The CDR3 sequence is 18 residues long. As DNA, the CDR3 is TGCGCCAGCAGCCAAGATCAGCCCGGAGGGGGGCAAGGTTCACCCCTCCACTTT. Translated, it gives CASSQDQPGGGQGSPLHF.

The chain has TRBV5-4 and TRBJ2-7; TRBD1 matches at 8 bases. Germline trimming cut 4 bases from V and 2 bases from J; bases unmatched to any gene: 5. Germline V lookup: CDR1 SGHNT, CDR2 YYREEE (reference sequence). The CDR3 extends over 14 amino acids. In nucleotides, the CDR3 is TGTGCCAGCAGCACCGGGACAGGAGCCTACGAGCAGTACTTC. This sequence encodes CASSTGTGAYEQYF.

The chain uses TRBV27 and TRBJ2-1, with 9 bases matching TRBD1. The CDR3 has 13 residues. J gave up 8 bases and V 6 bases, and 5 bases lay outside the gene matches. Per the germline V gene, CDR1 is MNHEY and CDR2 is SMNVEV (reference sequence). CDR3 sequence (DNA): TGTGCCAGCAGCGGACAGGGGAGGGATGAGCAGTTCTTC. This sequence encodes CASSGQGRDEQFF.

This rearrangement joins TRBV19 to TRBJ2-3, with D perhaps being TRBD1 or TRBD2 (5 bases each). V gave up 1 base and J gave up 3 bases, with 8 bases separating them. This CDR3 has 14 residues. Germline V gives CDR1 LNHDA, CDR2 SQIVND (reference sequence). This CDR3 is CASSIGDATDTQYF. Here the CDR3 DNA reads TGTGCCAGTAGTATAGGGGACGCGACAGATACGCAGTATTTT.

The chain combines TRBV4-2 with TRBJ2-1; TRBD2 agrees at 8 bases. Germline V gene data show CDR1 as LGHNA and CDR2 as YNFKEQ. V lost 1 base, J lost 7 bases, and 9 bases stayed unmatched. The CDR3 is 16 amino acids. The CDR3 region is CASSQATGTSVNEQFF. In DNA form, the CDR3 reads TGTGCCAGCAGCCAAGCCACCGGGACTAGTGTAAATGAGCAGTTCTTC.

The chain recombines TRBV6-2 or TRBV6-3 with TRBJ2-7; D uncertain. Trimming stripped 3 bases from V and 3 bases from J, with 9 bases between. The CDR3 runs to 13 residues. In germline, CDR1 is MNHEY, CDR2 SVGEGT. In DNA, the CDR3 is TGTGCCAGCAGTTATCAAGTATACTACGAGCAGTACTTC. It encodes CASSYQVYYEQYF.

This clone occurred a few times. The chain carries TRBV7-3 and TRBJ1-2; D is undetermined. CDR3 length: 14 residues. The V gene lost 2 bases and the J gene lost 8 bases, with 15 bases spanning the gap. Germline CDR1 SGHTA, CDR2 FQGTGA. This CDR3 reads CASSLGHQGRGYTF. The CDR3 nucleotides read TGTGCCAGCAGCTTAGGGCACCAAGGGAGGGGCTACACCTTC.

The gene calls are TRBV30 and TRBJ1-2; D is uncertain. Germline V gene data show CDR1 as GTSNPN and CDR2 as SVGIG (reference sequence). The germline V and J ends were trimmed by 2 bases and 5 bases, with 12 bases remaining between them. The CDR3 contains 13 residues. This CDR3 reads CAWSLDFFYGYTF. In nucleotides, the CDR3 is TGTGCCTGGAGTCTCGACTTTTTTTATGGCTACACCTTC. Drawing the rest from reference TRBV30 and TRBJ1-2, the complete variable domain is SQTIHQWPATLVQPVGSPLSLECTVEGTSNPNLYWYRQAAGRGLQLLFYSVGIGQISSEVPQNLSASRPQDRQFILSSKKLLLSDSGFYLCAWSLDFFYGYTFGSGTRLTVV.

The chain couples TRBV4-2 to TRBJ2-7, with D hard to call. The CDR3 is made up of 15 amino acids. V lost 1 base to trimming and J lost 1 base, with 11 bases between them. The germline V gene encodes CDR1 LGHNA and CDR2 YNFKEQ. As DNA, the CDR3 is TGTGCCAGCAGCCAAGGAAGGATTCAATCCTACGAGCAGTACTTC. This codes for CASSQGRIQSYEQYF.

This clone was picked up one time. This chain joins TRBV6-1 and TRBJ2-3; 11 bases fit TRBD2. The CDR3 runs to 17 residues. Germline CDR1 reads MNHNS; CDR2 reads SASEGT. V shed 4 bases, J shed 2 bases, and the junction held 8 bases outside the gene matches. The CDR3 loop is CASSVLAGVYVTDTQYF. DNA of the CDR3: TGTGCCAGCAGTGTACTAGCGGGGGTGTATGTCACAGATACGCAGTATTTT.

CDR3 DNA sequence: TGTGCCAGCAGTAATAGGGCGATCAAGGAAAGGGGCCGTCAGTACTTC. It translates to CASSNRAIKERGRQYF. The V call is TRBV28, the J call TRBJ2-7; TRBD1 is a possible D gene (5 bases). The germline CDR1 and CDR2 sequences are MDHEN and SYDVKM. V was trimmed by 5 bases and J by 10 bases, leaving 27 bases between them. This CDR3 region has 16 residues. Looking up the rest from reference TRBV28 and TRBJ2-7 gives the full variable domain: DVKVTQSSRYLVKRTGEKVFLECVQDMDHENMFWYRQDPGLGLRLIYFSYDVKMKEKGDIPEGYSVSREKKERFSLILESASTNQTSMYLCASSNRAIKERGRQYFGPGTRLTVT.

This chain's CDR3 is CATSKGTAYNEQFF. The DNA of the CDR3 is TGTGCCACCAGCAAGGGTACAGCCTACAATGAGCAGTTCTTC. This chain joins TRBV15 and TRBJ2-1; D is unresolved. Between the trimmed V and J ends, which lost 4 bases and 2 bases, there was a span of 9 bases. This CDR3 contains 14 residues. Germline V gene data show CDR1 as LNHNV and CDR2 as YYDKDF (reference sequence). Using reference TRBV15 and TRBJ2-1 for the parts outside the CDR3, the full variable domain is DAMVIQNPRYQVTQFGKPVTLSCSQTLNHNVMYWYQQKSSQAPKLLFHYYDKDFNNEADTPDNFQSRRPNTSFCFLDIRSPGLGDTAMYLCATSKGTAYNEQFFGPGTRLTVL.